This T cell receptor (beta chain) was obtained from a study of cytomegalovirus exposure and HLA in healthy donors. The PCR ran on 60 Vbeta and 13 Jbeta primers. This table comes from immunoSEQ multiplex PCR, and its TCRdb copy is limited to in-frame clones, with some not included. The table lists some 180,000 clones, around three quarters of them singletons. V trimming: 3 bases; J trimming: 2 bases; junction bases outside the gene matches: 4. The length of the CDR3 is 14 residues. Germline CDR1 and CDR2: MDHEN and SYDVKM. This clonotype was sampled from a young woman in good health and CMV-seropositive. This chain uses TRBV28 with TRBJ2-7; 7 bases are shared with TRBD1. Sequencing was performed on PBMCs. The CDR3 is CASSLIGQAYEQYF. CDR3 bases: TGTGCCAGCAGTTTGATTGGACAGGCCTACGAGCAGTACTTC.